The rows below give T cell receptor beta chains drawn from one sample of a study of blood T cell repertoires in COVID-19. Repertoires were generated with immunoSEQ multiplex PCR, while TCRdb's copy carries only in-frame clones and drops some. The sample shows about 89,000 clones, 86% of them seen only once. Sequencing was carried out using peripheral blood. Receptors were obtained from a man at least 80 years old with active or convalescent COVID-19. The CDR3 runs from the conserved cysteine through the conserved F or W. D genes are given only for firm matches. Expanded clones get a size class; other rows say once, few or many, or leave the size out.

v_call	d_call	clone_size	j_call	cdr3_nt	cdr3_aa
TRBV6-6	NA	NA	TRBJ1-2	TGTGCCAGCAGTCAGGACACTAACTATGGCTACACCTTC	CASSQDTNYGYTF
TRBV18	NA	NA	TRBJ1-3	TGTGCCAGCTCTCCTCGGGGAGAGAGCTCTGGAAACACCATATATTTT	CASSPRGESSGNTIYF
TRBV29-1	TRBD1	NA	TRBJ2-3	TGCAGCGTTGAAGTTTGGACAGGGGCCTCCATCAGCACAGATACGCAGTATTTT	CSVEVWTGASISTDTQYF
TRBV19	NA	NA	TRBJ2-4	TGTGCCAGTAGTGGGAGCCATTATATACTAGCCAAAAACATTCAGTACTTC	CASSGSHYILAKNIQYF
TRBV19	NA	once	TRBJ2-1	TGTGCCAGTAGTATAGATCAAGAGTCACAGTTCTTC	CASSIDQESQFF
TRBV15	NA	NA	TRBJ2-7	TGTGCCACCAGCGTACGGGAGTACTACGAGCAGTACTTC	CATSVREYYEQYF
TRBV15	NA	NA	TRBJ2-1	TGTGCCACCAGCAGAGGACCCGGACTTGAGCAGTTCTTC	CATSRGPGLEQFF
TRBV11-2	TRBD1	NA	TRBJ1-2	TGTGCCAGCAGCTCGGACAGGGGCGGAGGCTACACCTTC	CASSSDRGGGYTF
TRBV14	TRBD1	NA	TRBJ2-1	TGTGCCAGCAGCCAAGTTCTCTTCAGGGGGAATCACTATGAGCAGTTCTTC	CASSQVLFRGNHYEQFF
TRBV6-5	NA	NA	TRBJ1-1	TGTGCCAGCGGGGCTTTTGAGAACACTGAAGCTTTCTTT	CASGAFENTEAFF
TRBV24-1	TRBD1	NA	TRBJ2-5	TGTGCCACCAGTGACACAGGGGCTGGAGAGACCCAGTACTTC	CATSDTGAGETQYF
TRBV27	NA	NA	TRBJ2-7	TGTGCCAGCAGTTTCGGACACACCTACGAGCAGTACTTC	CASSFGHTYEQYF
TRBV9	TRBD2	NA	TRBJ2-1	TGTGCCAGCAGCGTAGCTGCGACTAGCTTATCCTACAATGAGCAGTTCTTC	CASSVAATSLSYNEQFF
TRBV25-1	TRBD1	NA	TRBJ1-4	TGTGCCAGCAGTGACAGGACAGGGCAAAATGAAAAACTGTTTTTT	CASSDRTGQNEKLFF
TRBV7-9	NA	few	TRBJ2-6	TGTGCCAGCAGACGCTTGGGGGGTATCGGGTCTGGGGCCAACGTCCTGACTTTC	CASRRLGGIGSGANVLTF
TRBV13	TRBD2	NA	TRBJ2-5	TGTGCCAGCAGCTCAGTACTAGCGGGACAAGAGACCCAGTACTTC	CASSSVLAGQETQYF
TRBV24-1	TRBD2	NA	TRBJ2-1	TGTGCCACCAGTGATACTAGCGGGAGTTACAATGAGCAGTTCTTC	CATSDTSGSYNEQFF